These 12 T cell receptor beta chains were sequenced from one sample in a study of OX40 agonist ivuxolimab in advanced cancers. Repertoires were generated with immunoSEQ multiplex PCR, while TCRdb's copy carries only in-frame clones and drops some. This table has tens of thousands of clones, more than 75% appearing once. The sequencing used CD4+ or CD8+ T cells sorted from blood, collected in a trial of the OX40 agonist ivuxolimab. The receptor set was obtained from an adult with an advanced solid tumor such as melanoma, head and neck, liver or kidney cancer.

The chain carries TRBV7-2 and TRBJ2-2; 8 nucleotides align to TRBD1. V lost 5 bases, J lost 4 bases, and 9 bases stayed unmatched. There are 16 residues in the CDR3. Germline values: CDR1 SGHTA, CDR2 FQGNSA. CDR3 sequence reads: CASSMQGALGTGELFF. In DNA, the CDR3 is TGTGCCAGCAGCATGCAGGGGGCGCTGGGCACCGGGGAGCTGTTTTTT.

This chain links TRBV2 with TRBJ2-3; D uncertain. V lost 6 bases to trimming and J lost 2 bases, with 12 bases between them. Germline CDR1 and CDR2: SNHLY and FYNNEI. The CDR3 sequence is 14 residues long. The CDR3, as DNA: TGTGCCAGCAGCTCTTGGACCGCCACAGATACGCAGTATTTT. Its protein product is CASSSWTATDTQYF.

V is TRBV6-5 and J is TRBJ1-2, with TRBD1 matching over 7 bases. V shed 6 bases, J shed 4 bases, and the junction held 11 bases outside the gene matches. This CDR3 contains 15 residues. Germline CDR1 MNHEY, CDR2 SVGAGI. The CDR3 sequence is CASSPYRGRSYGYTF. The CDR3 DNA follows: TGTGCCAGCAGCCCGTACAGGGGACGAAGCTATGGCTACACCTTC.

The V and J genes are TRBV30 and TRBJ2-3, with D perhaps TRBD1 or TRBD2 (5 bases each). Trimming took off 0 bases at V and 2 bases at J, with 12 bases between the two ends. From germline, CDR1 is GTSNPN and CDR2 SVGIG (reference sequence). This CDR3 spans 15 amino acids. CDR3 amino acids: CAWSVGSGPTDTQYF. CDR3 nucleotides: TGTGCCTGGAGTGTGGGGTCGGGACCCACAGATACGCAGTATTTT.

The V call is TRBV11-3, the J call TRBJ2-1; a weak D match, TRBD1 (6 bases). V dropped 1 base and J dropped 10 bases, with 11 bases sitting between them. This CDR3 comprises 13 residues. Germline CDR1 and CDR2: SGHNT and YENEEA. The CDR3, as DNA: TGTGCCAGCAGCTTAGGGGGTGACAGGGAGCAGTTCTTC. Amino acids: CASSLGGDREQFF.

The genes are TRBV30 and TRBJ1-5; a weak D match, TRBD1 (6 bases). V was shortened by 1 base and J by 5 bases, with 15 bases between the two germline ends. Germline V lookup: CDR1 GTSNPN, CDR2 SVGIG (reference sequence). The length of the CDR3 is 15 residues. CDR3 bases: TGTGCCTGGAGTGATTATAGGGGGAGGGATCAGCCCCAGCATTTT. Protein sequence: CAWSDYRGRDQPQHF.

The chain links TRBV5-1 to TRBJ1-1, with 7 bases that match TRBD1. Germline lookup yields CDR1 SGHRS and CDR2 YFSETQ. V trimming: 4 bases; J trimming: 4 bases; junction bases outside the gene matches: 7. The CDR3 consists of 14 residues. The DNA of the CDR3 is TGCGCCAGCAGCAATCAGGGGGTAGGCACTGAAGCTTTCTTT. This codes for CASSNQGVGTEAFF.

This rearrangement joins TRBV7-8 to TRBJ2-7, with 9 nucleotides matching TRBD1. CDR1 and CDR2 from the germline V gene are SGHVS and FQNEAQ. The CDR3 sequence is 15 residues long. The junction had 13 bases not matched to a gene; V was cut back by 7 bases and J by 6 bases. The CDR3 DNA sequence: TGTGCCAGCAAGCGAGGGGACAGGGTCAGGGGCGAGCAGTACTTC. It codes for CASKRGDRVRGEQYF.

The chain uses TRBV7-2 and TRBJ1-2; D unresolved. This CDR3 is 13 amino acids long. CDR1 is SGHTA and CDR2 is FQGNSA in the germline V gene. V lost 2 bases and J 4 bases, leaving 8 bases between the germline ends. The CDR3 nucleotides are TGTGCCAGCAGCTTACTACGGGGCTATGGCTACACCTTC. Its protein product is CASSLLRGYGYTF. The whole variable domain, remainder taken from reference TRBV7-2 and TRBJ1-2, is GAGVSQSPSNKVTEKGKDVELRCDPISGHTALYWYRQSLGQGLEFLIYFQGNSAPDKSGLPSDRFSAERTGGSVSTLTIQRTQQEDSAVYLCASSLLRGYGYTFGSGTRLTVV.

The chain joins TRBV6-6 to TRBJ2-3, with 8 bases fitting TRBD2. With 7 bases clipped from V and 4 bases from J, the junction kept 13 bases outside the gene matches. The CDR3 length is 16 residues. CDR1 and CDR2 from the germline V gene are MNHNY and SVGAGI (reference sequence). The CDR3 sequence is CASKTSVVGAADTQYF. The DNA for the CDR3 is TGTGCCAGCAAGACTAGCGTTGTGGGGGCGGCAGATACGCAGTATTTT.

This rearrangement joins TRBV28 to TRBJ1-2, with D unclear. The CDR3 runs to 12 residues. Germline CDR1 MDHEN, CDR2 SYDVKM. Trimming cost V 5 bases and J 0 bases, with 4 bases left between them. CDR3 bases: TGTGCCAGCAGTAGAGCTAACTATGGCTACACCTTC. Translating it yields CASSRANYGYTF.

The V and J genes are TRBV7-9 and TRBJ2-7; D may be TRBD2 (6 bases). Germline CDR1 reads SEHNR; CDR2 reads FQNEAQ (reference sequence). V lost 1 base, J lost 2 bases, and 18 bases lay in between. The CDR3 has 17 residues. The CDR3 loop is CASSLGRGRGAPYEQYF. The CDR3 DNA follows: TGTGCCAGCAGCTTAGGGAGGGGAAGAGGGGCTCCCTACGAGCAGTACTTC.